This T cell receptor beta chain derives from a study of blood T cell repertoires in COVID-19. Overall study: COVID-19 samples from acute and convalescent phases originated in the United States, Italy and Spain.

Trimming left V 0 bases short and J 3 bases short, with 3 bases between. The CDR3 totals 12 residues. Germline V gene sequence: CDR1 SGDLS, CDR2 YYNGEE. Points on this clone: Other DNA sequences from this sample encode an identical CDR3 as well.

The protocol was immunoSEQ multiplex PCR, while the TCRdb copy is restricted to in-frame clones and leaves out a portion. This table has 35,000 to 45,000 clones, approximately 90% appearing once. The specimen sequenced was peripheral blood. This chain uses TRBV9 with TRBJ1-1; D is ambiguous. The receptor was isolated from a human donor in a cohort sampled during active COVID-19. This CDR3 is CASSVGDTEAFF. As DNA, the CDR3 is TGTGCCAGCAGCGTAGGCGACACTGAAGCTTTCTTT.